The present T cell receptor beta chain was sequenced within a study of T cell repertoires in cytomegalovirus infection (dated by TCRdb to 2018 to 2020). For context, the study as a whole: The HLA type of each donor mattered for the analysis, because public TCR beta signatures pointed to carriage of CMV infection along with the matching HLA type. Study-wide findings and limitations: The ex vivo response was dominated by HLA-C-restricted CMV-specific TCR beta clonotypes, and the single most frequent clonotype in two of eight donors was supplied by these HLA-C-restricted clonotypes. Cumulative frequency of public TCR beta family members discriminated carriers of CMV infection plus the relevant HLA type in this cohort and an independent approximately 360-donor cohort.

This clonotype was detected ten times or more. The antigen it binds to is not known. There are no base qualities to consult, and no much larger clone falls within one base. The CDR3 contains 15 residues, cysteine and phenylalanine counted. Only the CDR3 region is kept as DNA, spanning 45 bases read in frame from base 1. V is pared back by 7 bases and J by 1 base, with 16 bases lying between the germline termini. Sequences MNHNS (CDR1) and SASEGT (CDR2) are obtained from the germline V gene. TCRdb lists the instrument as Illumina HiSeq 1500. Through fastp at Q25 and MiXCR, TCRdb rebuilt clones from the public reads, retaining in-frame beta chains. All rows with the same CDR3 protein become a single entry with the most common DNA and genes. This sample lists hundreds of thousands of distinct CDR3 sequences; roughly 12% were detected once. The ten largest clones take up approximately 10% of the sample.

The sequencing input was PBMCs. In this chain, TRBV6-1 is recombined with TRBJ1-1; the D gene is perhaps TRBD1, on 5 matching bases. The receptor's source is a human donor in good health (CMV status not recorded). Some clones in this sample may be carry-over from other donors' samples. At the DNA level, the sequence is TGTGCCAGCACGGGGGGACGGAAGACGAACACTGAAGCTTTCTTT. This codes for CASTGGRKTNTEAFF.